This is a list of T cell receptor beta chains from one sample in a study of blood T cell repertoires in COVID-19. Measured with immunoSEQ multiplex PCR; TCRdb has only the in-frame clones, and not every one. The sample yields 250,000 or so clones, nearly 90% seen once. Sample: PBMCs or T cells enriched from blood (not recorded which). Every receptor here comes from a man in his thirties or forties who had recovered from COVID-19. CDR3s include the opening cysteine and the closing phenylalanine or tryptophan. The D gene is left open where the match is weak. Clone sizes are given selectively: once, few, many, or a class where the clone is expanded.

TRBJ2-7 | - | TRBV15 | TRBD2 | TGTGCCACCAGCAGAGATAAGGGGACTAGCGGTTCCTTCTCCTACGAGCAGTACTTC | CATSRDKGTSGSFSYEQYF
TRBJ2-4 | - | TRBV9 | TRBD1 | TGTGCCAGCAGCTTGGGACAGACTACGGGCATTCAGTACTTC | CASSLGQTTGIQYF
TRBJ1-3 | - | TRBV18 | - | TGTGCCACGGCGCCGCAGGGTACAAACTCTGGAAACACCATATATTTT | CATAPQGTNSGNTIYF
TRBJ2-3 | - | TRBV7-6 | - | TGTGCCAGCAGACAGACATACTCTAGCACAGATACGCAGTATTTT | CASRQTYSSTDTQYF
TRBJ1-1 | - | TRBV19 | TRBD1 | TGTGCCAGTAGTACCGGGACAGGGGGCGGTATTCGAGCTGAAGCTTTCTTT | CASSTGTGGGIRAEAFF
TRBJ1-2 | - | TRBV5-6 | - | TGTGCCAGCAGCCCCGACATGAAGAACTATGGCTACACCTTC | CASSPDMKNYGYTF
TRBJ1-1 | - | TRBV27 | - | TGTGCCAGCAGAAACCAGGGTGAGATGACTGAAGCTTTCTTT | CASRNQGEMTEAFF
TRBJ1-6 | - | TRBV11-2 | - | TGTGCCAGCAGCCAAGGACTGGCTTCCTTTTTGTCCCTCCACTTT | CASSQGLASFLSLHF
TRBJ2-2 | - | TRBV10-3 | TRBD2 | TGTGCCACCTCACTAGCGGGGGGTACGAACACCGGGGAGCTGTTTTTT | CATSLAGGTNTGELFF
TRBJ2-6 | - | TRBV7-2 | - | TGTGCCAGCAGCCCGAATCCCAACTCGGGGGCCAACGTCCTGACTTTC | CASSPNPNSGANVLTF
TRBJ1-3 | - | TRBV5-1 | - | TGCGCCAGCAGCTTGACAGAACCTTCTGGAAACACCATATATTTT | CASSLTEPSGNTIYF
TRBJ2-1 | - | TRBV7-2 | TRBD1 | TGTGCCAGCAGCTCCGGGACAGGGGGCAAGGGTGAGCAGTTCTTC | CASSSGTGGKGEQFF
TRBJ2-7 | - | TRBV28 | - | TGTGCCAGCAGCGGGGGAGCATACGAGCAGTACTTC | CASSGGAYEQYF
TRBJ2-2 | once | TRBV27 | - | TGTGCCAGCAGTTCCGACAGGACGAACACCGGGGAGCTGTTTTTT | CASSSDRTNTGELFF
TRBJ2-7 | many | TRBV6-4 | TRBD2 | TGTGCCAGCAGTGTACTAGCGGGGAGCTCCTACGAGCAGTACTTC | CASSVLAGSSYEQYF
TRBJ1-2 | - | TRBV28 | TRBD1 | TGTGCCAGCAGTGCACTTATGACAGGGAACTATGGCTACACCTTC | CASSALMTGNYGYTF
TRBJ2-1 | few | TRBV4-3 | - | TGCGCCAGCAGCCAAGCTGAGGTGGCGGAAACTTACAATGAGCAGTTCTTC | CASSQAEVAETYNEQFF
TRBJ2-2 | - | TRBV2 | - | TGTGCCAGCAGTGATTTGGGACACACGAACACCGGGGAGCTGTTTTTT | CASSDLGHTNTGELFF
TRBJ2-3 | - | TRBV19 | TRBD2 | TGTGCCAGTAGTATAGGTACAGGACTAGTGGATACGCAGTATTTT | CASSIGTGLVDTQYF
TRBJ1-2 | - | TRBV19 | - | TGTGCCAGTACTATCGGGGGGGACCTTGCCTACACCTTC | CASTIGGDLAYTF
TRBJ2-6 | - | TRBV5-4 | TRBD1 | TGTGCCAGCAGCGGGACAGGGTCTGGGGCCAACGTCCTGACTTTC | CASSGTGSGANVLTF
TRBJ2-3 | - | TRBV7-2 | TRBD2 | TGTGCCAGCAGCTTTGTCCAGCGGGGCGCAGATACGCAGTATTTT | CASSFVQRGADTQYF
TRBJ2-7 | - | TRBV7-2 | TRBD2 | TGTGCCAGCAGCTTAGGACTAGCGGGAGGGCCAGGGTACTTC | CASSLGLAGGPGYF
TRBJ2-3 | - | TRBV13 | TRBD1 | TGTGCCAGCAGCTCCGGGGACAGACCCTCAGATACGCAGTATTTT | CASSSGDRPSDTQYF
TRBJ2-3 | - | TRBV6-5 | - | TGTGCCAGCAGGAGAGACAGGTCCACAGATACGCAGTATTTT | CASRRDRSTDTQYF
TRBJ1-1 | - | TRBV6-1 | - | TGTGCCAGCAGTGAAAGGCGGACCGGCGGGACTGAAGCTTTCTTT | CASSERRTGGTEAFF
TRBJ2-2 | - | TRBV3-1/TRBV3-2 | TRBD1 | TGTGCCAGCAGCCCCCGGGACAGGAGCACCGGGGAGCTGTTTTTT | CASSPRDRSTGELFF
TRBJ2-4 | - | TRBV5-4 | TRBD1 | TGTGCCAGCAGCCCAAAGGGGGCGGTTTCGAACATTCAGTACTTC | CASSPKGAVSNIQYF
TRBJ2-1 | - | TRBV2 | - | TGTGCCAGCAGTGTTGGCGGCTACAAGGATGAGCAGTTCTTC | CASSVGGYKDEQFF
TRBJ1-1 | - | TRBV18 | - | TGTGCCAGCTCACAAACCTCAGGACTCTTAAACACTGAAGCTTTCTTT | CASSQTSGLLNTEAFF
TRBJ2-7 | - | TRBV19 | TRBD1 | TGTGCCAGTAGTAGTATCGGGACAGTATCCTACGAGCAGTACTTC | CASSSIGTVSYEQYF
TRBJ2-7 | - | TRBV7-8 | - | TGTGCCAGCAGCCCGACGGGGGTCAACGAGCAGTACTTC | CASSPTGVNEQYF
TRBJ2-3 | - | TRBV30 | - | TGTGCCTGGAGTGTGCGGGACTTGTACACAGATACGCAGTATTTT | CAWSVRDLYTDTQYF
TRBJ2-1 | - | TRBV12-3/TRBV12-4 | - | TGTGCCAGCAGTGGCCCGGTTAGGGGTGAGCAGTTCTTC | CASSGPVRGEQFF
TRBJ1-1 | - | TRBV6-2/TRBV6-3 | TRBD1 | TGTGCCAGCAGTCACTGGGACAGTTCTGAAGCTTTCTTT | CASSHWDSSEAFF
TRBJ2-1 | - | TRBV10-3 | - | TGTGCCATCAGCTCAGGGGAGAGGTCCTACAATGAGCAGTTCTTC | CAISSGERSYNEQFF